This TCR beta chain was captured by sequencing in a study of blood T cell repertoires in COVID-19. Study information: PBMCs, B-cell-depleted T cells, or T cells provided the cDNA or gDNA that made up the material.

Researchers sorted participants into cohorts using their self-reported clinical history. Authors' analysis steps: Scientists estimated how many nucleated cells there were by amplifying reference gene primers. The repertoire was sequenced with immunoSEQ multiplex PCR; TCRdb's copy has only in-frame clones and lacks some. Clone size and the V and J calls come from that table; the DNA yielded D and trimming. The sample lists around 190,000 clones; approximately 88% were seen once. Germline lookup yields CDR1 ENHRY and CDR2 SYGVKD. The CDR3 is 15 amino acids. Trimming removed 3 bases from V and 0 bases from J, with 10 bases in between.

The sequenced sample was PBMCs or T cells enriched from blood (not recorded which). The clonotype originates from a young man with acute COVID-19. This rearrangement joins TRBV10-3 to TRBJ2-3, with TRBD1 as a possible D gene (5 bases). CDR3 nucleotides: TGTGCCATCAGTGACCCCAGGGTGAGCACAGATACGCAGTATTTT. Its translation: CAISDPRVSTDTQYF.